The T cell receptor (beta chain) described here comes from a study of PD-1 blockade in classical Hodgkin lymphoma (TCRdb year 2020). About the investigation overall: Nivolumab dosing was 3 mg/kg intravenously every 2 weeks, continuing until either disease progression or unacceptable toxicity. The study used TCR beta sequencing and CyTOF to define a peripheral blood immune signature of response to PD-1 blockade in classical Hodgkin lymphoma. The investigation overall reported the following: By C4D1, a significant rise was seen in CD4+ TCR diversity but not in CD8+ TCR diversity (p=0.0027 vs p=0.16), and the rise was most apparent among complete responders (p=0.02). Baseline diversity similar to that of newly diagnosed patients was observed in trial patients achieving complete response, whereas significantly lower diversity was observed in partial responders and progressors. The study was restricted to a single clinical trial cohort, and the causes of repertoire differences, possibly disease activity or prior therapy, were left undefined. Lower diversity was seen in patients whose nivolumab began less than 1 year after ASCT, and these patients were left out of later analyses so that immune reconstitution would not confound the results. Baseline TCR diversity was reported as lower in newly diagnosed patients than in healthy donors, and lower still in relapsed/refractory patients.

Genomic DNA was isolated using the Qiagen DNeasy kit from unsorted PBMCs as well as from negatively selected CD4+ and CD8+ fractions. TCR beta CDR3 regions were amplified by immunoSEQ multiplex PCR using primers annealing to V and J segments. A synthetic immune receptor repertoire was used to minimize amplification bias, and any remaining bias was removed computationally after sequencing. Per the original workflow: Repertoire diversity was quantified as the Shannon entropy index using custom Python scripts. The unsorted, CD4+ and CD8+ repertoires were each analyzed separately, with the exception of combined analyses, where CD4+ and CD8+ sequences were merged in silico. A clone was considered expanded if an increase in frequency of at least 2-fold after treatment relative to C1D1 was found, and a pseudocount of 0.5 was applied to clones undetected at baseline. Clones with 0 or 1 copy at C1D1 were classified as singleton clones, and clones with 2 or more copies were classified as non-singleton clones. Clones expanded in unsorted samples were labelled as CD4+, CD8+ or unknown by matching protein sequences in sorted samples from the same patient. Wilcoxon tests on paired samples were used to test changes in diversity from C1D1 to C4D1. The table was pulled from immuneACCESS by TCRdb, which kept in-frame rearrangements only. Such tables lose some clones; where checked, under half of the loss comes from unresolved V genes, and the rest has no known cause. From that table come the V and J calls and clone size; the DNA was used to work out D and trimming. Within this sample are fewer than 30,000 clones, with 82% of them counted one time only. In total, the top ten clones hold 11% of the sample.

From V the trimming removes 3 bases and from J it removes 6 bases, while the gene matches leave 8 bases of the junction unaccounted for. As encoded in the germline V gene, CDR1 is MNHNS while CDR2 is SASEGT. The CDR3 numbers 15 residues from cysteine through phenylalanine. Of all the DNA, just the CDR3 is kept, 45 bases in frame from base 1. Of note for this clone: The antigen this receptor binds is unknown. No base quality values were provided; no much bigger clone lies one nucleotide off.

The sample's time point label, decoded: cycle 2 day 1 (C2D1) of nivolumab. Relapse after autologous stem cell transplantation had occurred in all trial patients, and cohorts A, B and C were distinguished by prior brentuximab vedotin exposure. A total of under 70 patients with relapsed/refractory classical Hodgkin lymphoma made up the trial cohort, and each patient's best overall response was complete response, partial response or progressive disease. In the multi-cohort phase II CheckMate 205 trial, trial patients received single-agent nivolumab. An independent review committee assessed best overall response using the 2007 International Working Group response criteria. PBMCs from the trial were collected at three points: immediately before nivolumab initiation (C1D1), and during therapy at cycle 2 day 1 and cycle 4 day 1. Peripheral blood was collected in 8 mL Vacutainer Cell Preparation Tubes, from which PBMCs were isolated by centrifugation and then cryopreserved.

This sequence was found in a human donor with classical Hodgkin lymphoma. The receptor chain draws on TRBV6-1 and TRBJ2-7; TRBD1 agrees with 10 junctional bases. Here the sequenced sample was peripheral blood mononuclear cells (PBMCs), taken before the second cycle of nivolumab. This receptor has the CDR3 CASSDPTGGWGEQYF. The DNA sequence is TGTGCCAGCAGTGACCCGACAGGGGGCTGGGGCGAGCAGTACTTC.